Following are 28 T cell receptor beta chains from one sample sequenced in a study of post-analysis software for immune sequencing data. Findings of the study overall: Four or five TRBV segments, including TRBV5-6, TRBV5-1 and TRBV20-1, were more frequent in patients than controls.

Their cognate antigens are unknown. TCR beta cDNA libraries included unique molecular identifiers. TCRdb ran MiXCR on the PCR reads and lists one entry per CDR3 protein. The table has 350,000 to 500,000 distinct CDR3 sequences, 35% to 45% seen once. Material for sequencing was blood. These TCRs come from a girl under 10 years old with multiple sclerosis.

This clonotype was counted between two and nine times. This sequence joins TRBV7-2 and TRBJ1-2, with TRBD1 matching over 8 bases. Trimming took 2 bases from V and 3 from J; bases not matched to a gene: 8. Germline assignment: CDR1 SGHTA and CDR2 FQGNSA. This CDR3 contains 16 residues. As DNA, the CDR3 is TGTGCCAGCAGCTTACCCGGGACAGGACTTTACTATGGCTACACCTTC. This sequence encodes CASSLPGTGLYYGYTF. Drawing the rest from reference TRBV7-2 and TRBJ1-2, the complete variable domain is GAGVSQSPSNKVTEKGKDVELRCDPISGHTALYWYRQSLGQGLEFLIYFQGNSAPDKSGLPSDRFSAERTGGSVSTLTIQRTQQEDSAVYLCASSLPGTGLYYGYTFGSGTRLTVV.

This clonotype was observed a handful of times. This sequence joins TRBV6-1 and TRBJ2-3; D tentatively reads TRBD1 or TRBD2 (5 bases each). V was pared by 7 bases and J by 10 bases, with 15 bases between. The CDR3 totals 12 residues. Germline V gene data show CDR1 as MNHNS and CDR2 as SASEGT. This CDR3 reads CASNGAPLAQYF. CDR3 coding DNA: TGTGCCAGCAACGGGGCCCCTTTGGCGCAGTATTTT.

This clonotype turned up a few times. The chain links TRBV29-1 to TRBJ2-3; TRBD2 aligns across 7 bases. CDR1 and CDR2 from the germline V gene are SQVTM and ANQGSEA. Unmatched junction bases numbered 11, after V lost 1 base and J lost 1 base. CDR3 size: 17 residues. CDR3 amino acids: CSVEGDRAGRGTDTQYF. CDR3 coding DNA: TGCAGCGTTGAAGGGGATCGAGCGGGAAGGGGCACAGATACGCAGTATTTT.

This chain uses TRBV29-1 with TRBJ1-1; a possible D gene is TRBD1 (5 bases). In germline, CDR1 is SQVTM, CDR2 ANQGSEA. The CDR3 totals 13 residues. Trimming removed 5 bases from V and 4 bases from J, with 14 bases in between. The CDR3 loop is CSVRREVGTEAFF. The CDR3 DNA is TGCAGCGTTCGCAGGGAGGTCGGCACTGAAGCTTTCTTT.

This clonotype came up once. The chain joins TRBV5-1 to TRBJ2-1; 8 bases are a match to TRBD2. This CDR3 is built from 16 residues. Germline V gene sequence: CDR1 SGHRS, CDR2 YFSETQ. With V trimmed by 1 base and J by 0 bases, 3 bases remained unmatched. In DNA, the CDR3 is TGCGCCAGCAGCTTGCTAGCGGGCGACTCCTACAATGAGCAGTTCTTC. This sequence encodes CASSLLAGDSYNEQFF.

This clonotype was seen only a few times. The chain combines TRBV20-1 with TRBJ1-2, with 8 bases matching TRBD1. Germline CDR1 DFQATT, CDR2 SNEGSKA (reference sequence). The CDR3 totals 13 residues. After removal of 3 bases from V and 4 bases from J, the junction contained 4 bases not matched to a gene. As DNA, the CDR3 is TGCAGTGCTAGGGTCACAGGGGGCTATGGCTACACCTTC. This codes for CSARVTGGYGYTF.

This clonotype was found a few times. This chain connects TRBV7-9 to TRBJ1-4; D is undetermined. CDR1 is SEHNR and CDR2 is FQNEAQ in the germline V gene (reference sequence). The V and J ends lost 5 bases and 13 bases respectively, with 17 bases between them. The CDR3 sequence is 13 residues long. The CDR3 sequence: CASSLTYNEGLFF. CDR3 bases: TGTGCCAGCAGCCTAACTTATAATGAGGGACTGTTTTTT.

Only one count was recorded for this clonotype. The V gene is TRBV4-1, the J gene TRBJ2-4, with 8 nucleotides matching TRBD1. The germline V gene has CDR1 MGHRA and CDR2 YSYEKL. The CDR3 has 18 amino acids. After removal of 4 bases from V and 2 bases from J, the junction contained 13 bases not matched to a gene. CDR3 amino acids: CASSPNNGAGGPKNIQYF. DNA of the CDR3: TGCGCCAGCAGCCCCAACAATGGGGCAGGGGGCCCCAAAAACATTCAGTACTTC.

In this sample, this clonotype turned up a few times. This sequence joins TRBV11-1 and TRBJ1-6; 7 bases fit TRBD1. Per germline, CDR1 SGHAT and CDR2 FQDESV (reference sequence). The CDR3 runs 14 residues. V gave up 3 bases and J gave up 10 bases; unmatched junction bases: 6. CDR3 loop: CASSFSAGGSPLHF. CDR3 in DNA: TGTGCCAGCAGCTTTTCCGCAGGGGGATCACCCCTCCACTTT.

J is TRBJ2-3 and V is TRBV12-3 or TRBV12-4; no clear D gene. V was clipped by 3 bases and J by 1 base, with 14 bases between them. The CDR3 is 16 amino acids. CDR3 residues: CASSFMTDAGTDTQYF. The DNA of the CDR3 is TGTGCCAGCAGTTTTATGACGGACGCGGGCACAGATACGCAGTATTTT.

This clonotype was seen more than once but under ten times. The CDR3 nucleotides are TGTGCCATCAGTGAAGGGGCGGGACGCCAACAAGAGACCCAGTACTTC. Amino acid sequence: CAISEGAGRQQETQYF. V and J are TRBV10-3 and TRBJ2-5; a weak D match, TRBD2 (6 bases). Germline CDR1 and CDR2: ENHRY and SYGVKD. The V end lost 3 bases, the J end lost 2 bases, and 16 bases lay between the germline ends. This CDR3 has 16 amino acids.

The chain is built from TRBV5-1 and TRBJ2-7; D is possibly TRBD1 or TRBD2 (5 bases each). V lost 5 bases and J 2 bases, leaving 14 bases between the germline ends. The CDR3 spans 14 residues. Germline V CDR1 and CDR2: SGHRS, YFSETQ. This CDR3 reads CASRTGLSPYEQYF. CDR3 sequence (DNA): TGCGCCAGCAGAACGGGGCTCTCCCCCTACGAGCAGTACTTC.

V and J are TRBV27 and TRBJ2-1; D remains ambiguous. With 6 bases removed from V and 0 bases from J, the gap between germline ends came to 18 bases. Germline loops: CDR1 MNHEY, CDR2 SMNVEV (reference sequence). CDR3 size: 17 residues. The CDR3 nucleotides are TGTGCCAGCAGGGATGGTTGGGTGACGAGCTCCTACAATGAGCAGTTCTTC. This encodes CASRDGWVTSSYNEQFF.

V and J are TRBV6-5 and TRBJ2-1; no clear D. The V end lost 7 bases, the J end lost 5 bases, and 9 bases lay between the germline ends. This CDR3 has 12 amino acids. Germline lookup yields CDR1 MNHEY and CDR2 SVGAGI. The CDR3 loop is CASKDSDNEQFF. CDR3 sequence (DNA): TGTGCCAGCAAAGACTCGGACAATGAGCAGTTCTTC.

The chain joins TRBV3-1 to TRBJ1-6, with a weak D call TRBD1 (5 bases). Germline-derived CDR1 and CDR2 are LGHDT and YNNKEL (reference sequence). V lost 1 base and J 7 bases, leaving 14 bases between the germline ends. The CDR3 loop spans 16 amino acids. The CDR3 is CASSQGGAGRNSPLHF. Written as DNA, the CDR3 is TGTGCCAGCAGCCAAGGAGGCGCAGGGCGAAATTCACCCCTCCACTTT.

Only a few counts were recorded for this clonotype. V and J are TRBV11-2 and TRBJ2-7; 7 bases map to TRBD1. The length of the CDR3 is 14 residues. V dropped 2 bases and J dropped 3; count of bases not matched to a gene: 4. CDR1 is SGHAT, CDR2 FQNNGV, per germline. The CDR3 nucleotides are TGTGCCAGCAGCTTACGACAGGGTAACTACGAGCAGTACTTC. Encoded protein: CASSLRQGNYEQYF.

This clonotype has only a few counts. V and J are TRBV7-9 and TRBJ1-5, with D hard to call. The V gene's germline CDR1 is SEHNR and CDR2 FQNEAQ (reference sequence). Trimming pared 2 bases from V and 9 bases from J, leaving 11 bases between. The CDR3 is 13 amino acids. The CDR3 region is CASSLLGDRPQHF. The DNA for the CDR3 is TGTGCCAGCAGCTTATTGGGTGATCGGCCCCAGCATTTT.

This clonotype was recorded a few times. The gene calls are TRBV29-1 and TRBJ2-5, with TRBD2 matching over 14 bases. With 6 bases clipped from V and 5 bases from J, the junction kept 8 bases outside the gene matches. The V gene's germline CDR1 is SQVTM and CDR2 ANQGSEA. The CDR3 loop spans 15 amino acids. CDR3 coding DNA: TGCAGCGTACCGGGACTAGCGGGAGCGGGGGAGACCCAGTACTTC. Residues: CSVPGLAGAGETQYF.

The chain couples TRBV6-1 to TRBJ1-1; TRBD1 might be the D (6 bases). Trimming removed 10 bases at V and 6 bases at J, with 18 bases between. The CDR3 is made up of 13 amino acids. Germline V gives CDR1 MNHNS, CDR2 SASEGT. The CDR3: CAITNLGGPEAFF. For the CDR3, the DNA is TGTGCCATAACAAACCTCGGGGGGCCTGAAGCTTTCTTT.

The chain recombines TRBV20-1 with TRBJ2-7; TRBD1 or TRBD2 may be the D gene (5 bases each). Trimming took off 3 bases at V and 4 bases at J, with 16 bases between the two ends. Per germline, CDR1 DFQATT and CDR2 SNEGSKA (reference sequence). The CDR3 extends over 14 amino acids. The CDR3 loop reads CSARERGSAYEQYF. CDR3 sequence (DNA): TGCAGTGCTAGGGAGAGGGGATCAGCTTACGAGCAGTACTTC.

This clonotype came up many times. The chain recombines TRBV12-3 or TRBV12-4 with TRBJ2-7; 7 bases map to TRBD2. This CDR3 is built from 13 residues. The J segment lost 2 bases and the V segment lost 5 bases, leaving 3 bases of the junction unmatched. CDR3 sequence (DNA): TGTGCCAGCAGTCTCGGACTAGCCTACGAGCAGTACTTC. Its translation is CASSLGLAYEQYF.

The V gene is TRBV20-1, the J gene TRBJ2-3; D not certain. This CDR3 region has 11 residues. Germline V gene lookup returns CDR1 DFQATT and CDR2 SNEGSKA (reference sequence). Between the trimmed V and J ends, which lost 5 bases and 4 bases, there was a span of 7 bases. This CDR3 reads CSAQGADTQYF. The CDR3 nucleotides read TGCAGTGCTCAAGGAGCAGATACGCAGTATTTT.

This clonotype was counted between two and nine times. The chain has TRBV6-5 and TRBJ2-3, with D perhaps TRBD2 (5 bases). CDR3 length equals 16 residues. V was trimmed by 6 bases and J by 0 bases, leaving 16 bases between them. Germline CDR1 MNHEY, CDR2 SVGAGI. The CDR3 sequence is CASRRGSIKSTDTQYF. CDR3 sequence (DNA): TGTGCCAGCAGGCGCGGGTCCATCAAGAGCACAGATACGCAGTATTTT.

This chain joins TRBV5-5 and TRBJ2-7; D is unclear. Trimming pared 0 bases from V and 2 bases from J, leaving 9 bases between. The length of the CDR3 is 14 residues. Germline CDR1 reads SGHKS; CDR2 reads YYEKEE (reference sequence). The CDR3 region has the DNA TGTGCCAGCAGCTTGGTTGTAGGGACCTACGAGCAGTACTTC. It codes for CASSLVVGTYEQYF.

This clonotype was detected many times. This CDR3 reads CASSLGGRSNEQFF. CDR3 coding DNA: TGCGCCAGCAGCTTGGGGGGCCGGTCCAATGAGCAGTTCTTC. The chain employs TRBV5-1 and TRBJ2-1; tentative D call: TRBD1 (5 bases). Germline V gives CDR1 SGHRS, CDR2 YFSETQ. This CDR3 has 14 residues. V was clipped by 0 bases and J by 6 bases, with 10 bases between them. Full variable domain (remainder filled in from reference TRBV5-1 and TRBJ2-1): KAGVTQTPRYLIKTRGQQVTLSCSPISGHRSVSWYQQTPGQGLQFLFEYFSETQRNKGNFPGRFSGRQFSNSRSEMNVSTLELGDSALYLCASSLGGRSNEQFFGPGTRLTVL.

In this sample, this clonotype turned up a few times. The junction departs from germline at one end; a sequencing error may be responsible. This chain connects TRBV27 to TRBJ1-1; D ambiguous. This CDR3 is 13 amino acids long. CDR1 MNHEY and CDR2 SMNVEV come from the germline V gene (reference sequence). As DNA, the CDR3 is TGTGCCAGCAGGAGGATCGAAAGAGCTGACGCTTTCTTT. Amino acids: CASRRIERADAFF.

The chain uses TRBV10-3 and TRBJ1-2, with D possibly TRBD1 on 5 matching bases. CDR3 length: 14 amino acids. With 1 base removed from V and 5 bases from J, the gap between germline ends came to 11 bases. In germline, CDR1 is ENHRY, CDR2 SYGVKD. The CDR3, as DNA: TGTGCCATCAGTGAGTATACAGGCGCGTATGGCTACACCTTC. It translates to CAISEYTGAYGYTF.

This rearrangement joins TRBV5-1 to TRBJ2-7, with D possibly TRBD1 on 5 matching bases. V was trimmed by 0 bases and J by 1 base, leaving 11 bases between them. CDR3 length equals 15 residues. The germline V gene has CDR1 SGHRS and CDR2 YFSETQ. The DNA for the CDR3 is TGCGCCAGCAGCTTGGAAGCAGGGCAATCCTACGAGCAGTACTTC. As protein: CASSLEAGQSYEQYF.